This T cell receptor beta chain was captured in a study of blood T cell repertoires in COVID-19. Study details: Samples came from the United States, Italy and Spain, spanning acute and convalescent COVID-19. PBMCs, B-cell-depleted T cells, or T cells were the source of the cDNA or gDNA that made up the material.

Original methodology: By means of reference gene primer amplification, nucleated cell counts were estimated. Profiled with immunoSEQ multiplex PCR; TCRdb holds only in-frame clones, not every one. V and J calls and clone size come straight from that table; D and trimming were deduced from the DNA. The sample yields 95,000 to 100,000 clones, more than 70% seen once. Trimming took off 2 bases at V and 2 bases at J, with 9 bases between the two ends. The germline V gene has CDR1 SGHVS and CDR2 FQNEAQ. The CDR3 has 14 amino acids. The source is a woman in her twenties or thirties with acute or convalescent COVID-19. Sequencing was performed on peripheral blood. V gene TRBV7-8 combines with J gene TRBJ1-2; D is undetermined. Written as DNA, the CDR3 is TGTGCCAGCAGCTTAAAAACAGCAAACTATGGCTACACCTTC. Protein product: CASSLKTANYGYTF.